Listed here are 32 T cell receptor beta chains from one sample, sequenced in a study of shared clonotypes between healthy human individuals. The repertoire was sequenced with immunoSEQ multiplex PCR; TCRdb's copy has only in-frame clones and lacks some. The data contain roughly 1,800,000 clones, about 95% of them seen just once; the ten biggest clones take up roughly 1%. Naive CD8 cells, CD45RO-negative and positively selected for CCR7, excluded terminally differentiated effector memory CD45RA+ cells. Sample: naive CD8+ T cells sorted from blood. These receptors were obtained from a man aged 18 to 29 in good health.

The chain combines TRBV27 with TRBJ1-1, with D possibly being TRBD1 (5 bases). Trimming removed 2 bases from V and 4 bases from J, with 11 bases in between. The CDR3 has 14 amino acids. Per germline, CDR1 MNHEY and CDR2 SMNVEV (reference sequence). The CDR3 region is CASSLQGWVTEAFF. DNA of the CDR3: TGTGCCAGCAGTTTACAGGGCTGGGTCACTGAAGCTTTCTTT.

The rearrangement uses TRBV27 and TRBJ2-7; maybe TRBD2 (7 bases). The germline V gene encodes CDR1 MNHEY and CDR2 SMNVEV (reference sequence). V dropped 3 bases and J dropped 4 bases, with 22 bases sitting between them. The CDR3 totals 17 residues. In nucleotides, the CDR3 is TGTGCCAGCAGTTTGGGACTACCCGGAGGGGGGCCATACGAGCAGTACTTC. This translates into CASSLGLPGGGPYEQYF.

The genes are TRBV4-1 and TRBJ2-1; no clear D gene. This CDR3 spans 13 amino acids. The V gene's germline CDR1 is MGHRA and CDR2 YSYEKL. V was trimmed by 2 bases and J by 8 bases, leaving 10 bases between them. CDR3 bases: TGCGCCAGCAGCCAACCCGGGCACGATGAGCAGTTCTTC. Encoded protein: CASSQPGHDEQFF.

This clone showed up just once. The chain couples TRBV4-1 to TRBJ2-7, with D tentatively TRBD1 (6 bases). This CDR3 region has 14 residues. Germline loops: CDR1 MGHRA, CDR2 YSYEKL. With 1 base removed from V and 4 bases from J, the gap between germline ends came to 11 bases. CDR3 DNA sequence: TGCGCCAGCAGCCAAGCATTCAGGGGTTACGAGCAGTACTTC. Residues: CASSQAFRGYEQYF.

A single count supports this clone. Other DNA sequences in this sample translate to the same CDR3. The chain combines TRBV7-9 with TRBJ2-7; D call uncertain. The germline V and J ends were trimmed by 3 bases and 1 base, with 7 bases remaining between them. CDR1 is SEHNR and CDR2 is FQNEAQ in the germline V gene (reference sequence). The CDR3 has 13 amino acids. The CDR3: CASSFFSSYEQYF. The CDR3 coding sequence is TGTGCCAGCAGCTTTTTTTCTTCCTACGAGCAGTACTTC.

This sequence joins TRBV13 and TRBJ2-7; no reliable D call. Looked up from germline, CDR1 is PRHDT and CDR2 is FYEKMQ (reference sequence). V lost 4 bases to trimming and J lost 5 bases, with 9 bases between them. The CDR3 is 12 amino acids. The CDR3 sequence: CASSSEAHEQYF. In DNA form, the CDR3 reads TGTGCCAGCAGCTCCGAGGCCCACGAGCAGTACTTC.

The J gene is TRBJ2-3, the V gene TRBV29-1; D not resolved. The germline CDR1 and CDR2 sequences are SQVTM and ANQGSEA. The CDR3 contains 13 residues. Deletions cut 4 bases from V and 0 bases from J, with 8 bases between. This CDR3 reads CSVVGPSTDTQYF. DNA for the CDR3: TGCAGCGTTGTCGGACCTAGCACAGATACGCAGTATTTT.

The chain links TRBV5-5 to TRBJ1-4, with a weak D call TRBD1 (5 bases). Trimming took off 1 base at V and 12 bases at J, with 13 bases between the two ends. This CDR3 is built from 13 residues. Per germline, CDR1 SGHKS and CDR2 YYEKEE (reference sequence). CDR3 nucleotides: TGTGCCAGCAGCTTGTGGCTGCGAGGGGAACTGTTTTTT. Translation: CASSLWLRGELFF.

The count of this clone is one. This chain links TRBV6-1 with TRBJ1-1; unclear D gene. CDR3 length: 14 residues. V shed 9 bases and J shed 2 bases, with 16 bases lying between them. Germline CDR1 MNHNS, CDR2 SASEGT. The CDR3 spells CASPDGRDNTEAFF. CDR3 sequence (DNA): TGTGCCAGTCCAGACGGGCGGGATAACACTGAAGCTTTCTTT.

Worth noting for this clone: Additional DNA sequences in this sample encode the identical CDR3. CDR3 sequence reads: CASSYTGSNQPQHF. The CDR3 DNA is TGTGCCAGCAGCTATACAGGGAGTAATCAGCCCCAGCATTTT. The rearrangement uses TRBV27 and TRBJ1-5; TRBD1 is a possible D gene (6 bases). CDR1 is MNHEY, CDR2 SMNVEV, per germline (reference sequence). V gave up 6 bases and J gave up 4 bases, with 13 bases separating them. This CDR3 spans 14 amino acids.

V gene TRBV5-1 combines with J gene TRBJ1-1; D not certain. V gave up 4 bases and J gave up 5 bases, with 12 bases separating them. Germline CDR1 and CDR2: SGHRS and YFSETQ. The length of the CDR3 is 13 residues. The CDR3 region has the DNA TGCGCCAGCAGCATCCGGAGTGGTACTGAAGCTTTCTTT. Its translation is CASSIRSGTEAFF.

The V and J genes are TRBV28 and TRBJ2-2; no definite D call. CDR3 length equals 13 residues. The V end lost 6 bases, the J end lost 0 bases, and 5 bases lay between the germline ends. CDR1 is MDHEN, CDR2 SYDVKM, per germline. CDR3 residues: CASRWANTGELFF. Here the CDR3 DNA reads TGTGCCAGCAGATGGGCGAACACCGGGGAGCTGTTTTTT.

The gene calls are TRBV5-6 and TRBJ2-3, with a tentative D call TRBD2 (6 bases). The CDR3 consists of 15 residues. V shed 2 bases and J shed 1 base, with 11 bases lying between them. CDR1 and CDR2 from the germline V gene are SGHDT and YYEEEE. The CDR3 region is CASSFVSSGTDTQYF. In nucleotides, the CDR3 is TGTGCCAGCAGCTTCGTGTCTAGCGGCACAGATACGCAGTATTTT.

This clone has only one observation. The chain carries TRBV7-6 and TRBJ1-5, with 7 positions matching TRBD1. Germline V lookup: CDR1 SGHVS, CDR2 FNYEAQ. The CDR3 runs to 14 residues. The trim removed 5 bases at V and 3 bases at J, leaving 4 bases unmatched. CDR3 sequence: CASSPRGVNQPQHF. Here the CDR3 DNA reads TGTGCCAGCAGCCCCAGGGGGGTCAATCAGCCCCAGCATTTT.

This sequence joins TRBV9 and TRBJ2-3, with 10 bases aligning to TRBD2. In germline, CDR1 is SGDLS, CDR2 YYNGEE. V was clipped by 7 bases and J by 5 bases; unmatched bases: 7. The CDR3 totals 14 residues. CDR3 region: CASAASGGGDTQYF. The CDR3 region has the DNA TGTGCCAGCGCGGCTAGCGGGGGAGGAGATACGCAGTATTTT.

A note on this clone: The sample contains more than one DNA sequence encoding this CDR3. The chain's CDR3 is CASSISVNTEAFF. CDR3 DNA: TGTGCCAGTAGTATATCCGTTAACACTGAAGCTTTCTTT. The J gene is TRBJ1-1, the V gene TRBV19, with unresolved D. V gave up 2 bases and J gave up 2 bases, with 6 bases separating them. Germline lookup yields CDR1 LNHDA and CDR2 SQIVND (reference sequence). This CDR3 spans 13 amino acids.

The rearrangement joins TRBV6-6 to TRBJ1-1; no firm D call. The CDR3 is 14 amino acids. V was trimmed by 6 bases and J by 3 bases, leaving 14 bases between them. The germline CDR1 and CDR2 sequences are MNHNY and SVGAGI (reference sequence). The CDR3 nucleotides read TGTGCCAGCAGCAAGGAATTTAAGTACACTGAAGCTTTCTTT. It codes for CASSKEFKYTEAFF.

The chain uses TRBV28 and TRBJ2-5; TRBD1 matches at 9 bases. Germline-derived CDR1 and CDR2 are MDHEN and SYDVKM. The CDR3 is made up of 19 amino acids. J lost 4 bases, V lost 1 base, and 16 bases had no gene match. CDR3 amino acids: CASSLLGQGVVQKGETQYF. CDR3 bases: TGTGCCAGCAGTTTATTGGGACAGGGTGTAGTACAAAAGGGAGAGACCCAGTACTTC.

The chain couples TRBV5-1 to TRBJ1-2; D possibly corresponds to TRBD1 (6 bases). The CDR3 spans 16 residues. Deletions cut 1 base from V and 4 bases from J, with 17 bases between. Germline V lookup: CDR1 SGHRS, CDR2 YFSETQ. The CDR3 DNA sequence: TGCGCCAGCAGCTTGCGGTCTGGGGGCGACGGCTATGGCTACACCTTC. Translated: CASSLRSGGDGYGYTF.

The chain is built from TRBV2 and TRBJ1-3, with no clear D. V was clipped by 10 bases and J by 7 bases, with 8 bases between them. CDR3 length: 10 residues. Germline V gene data show CDR1 as SNHLY and CDR2 as FYNNEI. The CDR3 DNA is TGTGCCACCTCAGAGAACACCATATATTTT. Amino acids: CATSENTIYF. Looking up the rest from reference TRBV2 and TRBJ1-3 gives the full variable domain: EPEVTQTPSHQVTQMGQEVILRCVPISNHLYFYWYRQILGQKVEFLVSFYNNEISEKSEIFDDQFSVERPDGSNFTLKIRSTKLEDSAMYFCATSENTIYFGEGSWLTVV.

This chain connects TRBV27 to TRBJ1-2, with 10 bases identical to TRBD1. Germline V CDR1 and CDR2: MNHEY, SMNVEV (reference sequence). The CDR3 covers 17 residues. V shed 5 bases, J shed 2 bases, and the junction held 11 bases outside the gene matches. The CDR3 is CASSNGWGTGDNYGYTF. As DNA, the CDR3 is TGTGCCAGCAGTAACGGATGGGGGACAGGGGACAACTATGGCTACACCTTC.

The gene calls are TRBV9 and TRBJ2-3; the D is unclear. The ends were cut back, 0 bases at V and 6 bases at J, with 14 bases in the middle. The V gene's germline CDR1 is SGDLS and CDR2 YYNGEE. The CDR3 has 15 residues. The CDR3 protein is CASSVDPAPADTQYF. CDR3 DNA sequence: TGTGCCAGCAGCGTAGACCCGGCCCCCGCGGATACGCAGTATTTT.

The CDR3 here is CASSGMQGSTEAFF. For the CDR3, the DNA is TGCGCCAGCAGCGGGATGCAGGGTAGCACTGAAGCTTTCTTT. The chain couples TRBV5-1 to TRBJ1-1; D may be TRBD1 (5 bases). V was clipped by 4 bases and J by 4 bases, with 14 bases between them. Germline V gene lookup returns CDR1 SGHRS and CDR2 YFSETQ. The CDR3 covers 14 residues. Supplemented by reference TRBV5-1 and TRBJ1-1, the full variable domain reads KAGVTQTPRYLIKTRGQQVTLSCSPISGHRSVSWYQQTPGQGLQFLFEYFSETQRNKGNFPGRFSGRQFSNSRSEMNVSTLELGDSALYLCASSGMQGSTEAFFGQGTRLTVV.

The CDR3 DNA sequence: TGTGCCAGCAGTTTCGACAGGGGTGGGTACAATGAGCAGTTCTTC. Amino acid sequence: CASSFDRGGYNEQFF. This chain connects TRBV6-5 to TRBJ2-1; 8 positions match TRBD1. V lost 4 bases to trimming and J lost 4 bases; unmatched junction nucleotides: 6. The germline V gene encodes CDR1 MNHEY and CDR2 SVGAGI. The CDR3 has 15 residues.

In this sample, this clone turned up a few times. This sample includes further DNA sequences coding for the same CDR3. The V and J genes are TRBV28 and TRBJ1-1; the D gene is possibly TRBD1 (6 bases). The CDR3 spans 11 residues. Germline loops: CDR1 MDHEN, CDR2 SYDVKM. V was pared by 6 bases and J by 5 bases, with 7 bases between. The CDR3 region is CASRDSTEAFF. The CDR3 DNA reads TGTGCCAGCAGGGACAGTACTGAAGCTTTCTTT.

The J gene is TRBJ2-7, the V gene TRBV30; a possible D gene is TRBD2 (6 bases). Per the germline V gene, CDR1 is GTSNPN and CDR2 is SVGIG (reference sequence). The CDR3 runs 14 residues. V gave up 0 bases and J gave up 2 bases, with 11 bases separating them. The CDR3 is CAWSVGGNAYEQYF. In nucleotides, the CDR3 is TGTGCCTGGAGTGTCGGGGGTAATGCCTACGAGCAGTACTTC.

V gene TRBV11-2 combines with J gene TRBJ2-7; D uncertain. CDR3 length: 15 amino acids. CDR1 is SGHAT and CDR2 is FQNNGV in the germline V gene. V was clipped by 5 bases and J by 0 bases, with 14 bases between them. CDR3 DNA sequence: TGTGCCAGCAGCCCCTCGGCAGGATTCTCCTACGAGCAGTACTTC. This encodes CASSPSAGFSYEQYF.

The CDR3 region is CATSLEGLGRNTEAFF. The CDR3 DNA is TGTGCCACCTCTCTCGAAGGGCTCGGGCGAAACACTGAAGCTTTCTTT. This chain connects TRBV19 to TRBJ1-1; the D is unclear. The CDR3 covers 16 residues. The V end lost 10 bases, the J end lost 2 bases, and 23 bases lay between the germline ends. Per germline, CDR1 LNHDA and CDR2 SQIVND (reference sequence).

With respect to this clone: The identical CDR3 is also encoded by other nucleotide sequences in the sample. V is TRBV28 and J is TRBJ2-7, with TRBD1 matching over 7 bases. The CDR3 has 13 amino acids. The germline V gene encodes CDR1 MDHEN and CDR2 SYDVKM. J was trimmed by 5 bases and V by 3 bases; bases with no gene match: 4. Written as DNA, the CDR3 is TGTGCCAGCAGTTTCCGACAGGGCGACGAGCAGTACTTC. As protein: CASSFRQGDEQYF.

The table lists this clone with a few counts. This chain links TRBV30 with TRBJ1-1; D call uncertain. Germline V gives CDR1 GTSNPN, CDR2 SVGIG (reference sequence). V was pared by 2 bases and J by 5 bases, with 12 bases between. The CDR3 is made up of 13 amino acids. The CDR3 here is CAWSFDISTEAFF. Written as DNA, the CDR3 is TGTGCCTGGAGTTTTGACATATCAACTGAAGCTTTCTTT.

The chain carries TRBV5-4 and TRBJ2-1, with 12 bases matching TRBD2. The germline gives CDR1 SGHNT, CDR2 YYREEE (reference sequence). The CDR3 contains 19 residues. V dropped 2 bases and J dropped 5; count of bases not matched to a gene: 14. In DNA form, the CDR3 reads TGTGCCAGCAGCTTTTTACTAGCGGGGGGCATTACCTCTAACAATGAGCAGTTCTTC. Its translation: CASSFLLAGGITSNNEQFF.

The chain uses TRBV11-2 and TRBJ2-7; tentatively, D is TRBD1 or TRBD2 (5 bases each). Germline V gene lookup returns CDR1 SGHAT and CDR2 FQNNGV. V lost 1 base, J lost 2 bases, and 12 bases lay in between. The CDR3 is 15 residues long. This CDR3 reads CASSLGGDHTYEQYF. CDR3 sequence (DNA): TGTGCCAGCAGCTTAGGAGGGGACCACACCTACGAGCAGTACTTC. Full variable domain (outside the CDR3, taken from reference TRBV11-2 and TRBJ2-7): EAGVAQSPRYKIIEKRQSVAFWCNPISGHATLYWYQQILGQGPKLLIQFQNNGVVDDSQLPKDRFSAERLKGVDSTLKIQPAKLEDSAVYLCASSLGGDHTYEQYFGPGTRLTVT.